These 10 T cell receptor beta chains were sequenced from one sample in a study of blood T cell repertoires in COVID-19. This table comes from immunoSEQ multiplex PCR, and its TCRdb copy is limited to in-frame clones, with some not included. The sample includes 390,000 or so clones, around 91% of them seen just once. Source material: peripheral blood. The receptors here all came from a young man with active or convalescent COVID-19.

This chain joins TRBV2 and TRBJ1-5; D gene uncertain. Germline V gene data show CDR1 as SNHLY and CDR2 as FYNNEI. The CDR3 extends over 14 amino acids. V was clipped by 4 bases and J by 5 bases, with 12 bases between them. CDR3 bases: TGTGCCAGCAGTGGGGCAGACGAATATCAGCCCCAGCATTTT. The encoded protein is CASSGADEYQPQHF.

The chain carries TRBV6-5 and TRBJ2-7; D not certain. The length of the CDR3 is 14 residues. V was shortened by 2 bases and J by 5 bases, with 13 bases between the two germline ends. Germline-derived CDR1 and CDR2 are MNHEY and SVGAGI. CDR3 bases: TGTGCCAGCAGTTACGCGGTCCCTGGCCACGAGCAGTACTTC. It specifies CASSYAVPGHEQYF.

CDR3 amino acids: CASSAQGAWDTEAFF. The CDR3 bases are TGTGCCAGCAGCGCACAGGGAGCCTGGGACACTGAAGCTTTCTTT. The chain combines TRBV9 with TRBJ1-1; the D gene is possibly TRBD1 (6 bases). Trimming took 3 bases from V and 3 from J, leaving 15 bases between them. The germline V gene has CDR1 SGDLS and CDR2 YYNGEE. The CDR3 length is 15 residues.

Comments on this clone: Other nucleotide sequences from this sample produce the same CDR3. This chain connects TRBV28 to TRBJ1-2, with TRBD1 matching over 7 bases. Trimming took 2 bases from V and 6 from J; bases not matched to a gene: 3. Germline loops: CDR1 MDHEN, CDR2 SYDVKM. The CDR3 extends over 13 amino acids. The CDR3 sequence: CASSLGRGNGYTF. In DNA form, the CDR3 reads TGTGCCAGCAGTTTAGGCAGGGGGAATGGCTACACCTTC.

The CDR3, as DNA: TGTGCCAGCAGCTTGGCGGGAACACAGGGGGACTCCTACAATGAGCAGTTCTTC. Protein product: CASSLAGTQGDSYNEQFF. This chain joins TRBV5-5 and TRBJ2-1, with TRBD1 identical over 8 bases. The CDR3 totals 18 residues. With 0 bases clipped from V and 0 bases from J, the junction kept 8 bases outside the gene matches. CDR1 and CDR2 (germline): SGHKS, YYEKEE (reference sequence).

The gene calls are TRBV9 and TRBJ1-1; D might be TRBD1 (5 bases). This CDR3 comprises 15 residues. Trimming pared 4 bases from V and 2 bases from J, leaving 15 bases between. Germline CDR1 and CDR2: SGDLS and YYNGEE. Here the CDR3 reads CASSPSPGENTEAFF. CDR3 nucleotide sequence: TGTGCCAGCAGCCCCTCCCCGGGGGAAAACACTGAAGCTTTCTTT.

The gene calls are TRBV5-1 and TRBJ2-1, with 8 nucleotides matching TRBD1. Germline V gene sequence: CDR1 SGHRS, CDR2 YFSETQ. The J segment lost 5 bases and the V segment lost 5 bases, leaving 6 bases of the junction unmatched. The CDR3 is 14 residues long. DNA of the CDR3: TGCGCCAGCAGTGCAGGGGGCTTGAACAATGAGCAGTTCTTC. This encodes CASSAGGLNNEQFF.

The chain joins TRBV6-5 to TRBJ2-3; tentatively, D is TRBD2 (5 bases). The CDR3 covers 12 residues. Germline CDR1 and CDR2: MNHEY and SVGAGI. Trimming took 1 base from V and 14 from J, leaving 13 bases between them. CDR3 nucleotide sequence: TGTGCCAGCAGTTACTGGGGAGAAGAACCGTATTTT. This translates into CASSYWGEEPYF.

The V and J genes are TRBV2 and TRBJ2-1, with 9 bases that match TRBD2. This CDR3 is built from 14 residues. V shed 2 bases, J shed 10 bases, and the junction held 6 bases outside the gene matches. The germline gives CDR1 SNHLY, CDR2 FYNNEI. CDR3 in amino acids: CASSERGRAGEQFF. The CDR3 nucleotides are TGTGCCAGCAGTGAACGCGGGAGGGCCGGAGAGCAGTTCTTC.

The chain joins TRBV5-1 to TRBJ1-4; TRBD1 agrees at 8 bases. Unmatched junction bases numbered 3, after V lost 2 bases and J lost 6 bases. Germline CDR1 is SGHRS and CDR2 is YFSETQ. The CDR3 extends over 14 amino acids. CDR3 in DNA: TGCGCCAGCAGCTTTCAGGGGGCGGATGAAAAACTGTTTTTT. Protein product: CASSFQGADEKLFF.